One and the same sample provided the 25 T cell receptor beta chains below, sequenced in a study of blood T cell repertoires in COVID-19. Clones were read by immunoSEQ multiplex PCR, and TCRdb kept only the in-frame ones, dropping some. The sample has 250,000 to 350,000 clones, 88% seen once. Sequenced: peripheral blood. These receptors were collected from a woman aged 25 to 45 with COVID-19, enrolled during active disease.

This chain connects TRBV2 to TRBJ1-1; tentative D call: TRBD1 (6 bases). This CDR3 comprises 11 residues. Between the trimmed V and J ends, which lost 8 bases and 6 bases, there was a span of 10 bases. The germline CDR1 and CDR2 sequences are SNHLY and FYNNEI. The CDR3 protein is CASGGQSEAFF. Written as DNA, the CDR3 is TGTGCCAGCGGGGGACAATCTGAAGCTTTCTTT.

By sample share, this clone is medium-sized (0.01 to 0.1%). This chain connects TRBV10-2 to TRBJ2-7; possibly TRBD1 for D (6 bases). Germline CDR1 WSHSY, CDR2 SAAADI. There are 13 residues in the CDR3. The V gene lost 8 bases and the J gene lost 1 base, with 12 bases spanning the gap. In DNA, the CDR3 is TGCGCCAGCTCCCGGACAGATTCCTACGAGCAGTACTTC. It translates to CASSRTDSYEQYF.

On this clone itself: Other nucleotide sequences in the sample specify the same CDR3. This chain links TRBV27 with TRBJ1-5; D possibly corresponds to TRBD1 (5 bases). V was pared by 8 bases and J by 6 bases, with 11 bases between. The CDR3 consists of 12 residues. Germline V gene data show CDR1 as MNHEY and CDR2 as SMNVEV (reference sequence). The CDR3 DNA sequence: TGTGCCAGCGGGGCTGGGTTTCAGCCCCAGCATTTT. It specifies CASGAGFQPQHF.

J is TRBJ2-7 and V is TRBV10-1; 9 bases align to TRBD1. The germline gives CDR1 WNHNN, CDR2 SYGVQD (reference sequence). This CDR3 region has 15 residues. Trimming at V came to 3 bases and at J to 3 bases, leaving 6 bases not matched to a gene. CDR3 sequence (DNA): TGCGCCAGCAGTGATCCGGGACAGGGCTACTACGAGCAGTACTTC. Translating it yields CASSDPGQGYYEQYF.

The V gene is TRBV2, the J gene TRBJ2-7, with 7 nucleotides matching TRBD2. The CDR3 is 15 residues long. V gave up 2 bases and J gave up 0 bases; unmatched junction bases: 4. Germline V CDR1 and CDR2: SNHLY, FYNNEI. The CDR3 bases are TGTGCCAGCAGTGAATTGGGGGGGAGCTCCTACGAGCAGTACTTC. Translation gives CASSELGGSSYEQYF.

CDR3 protein: CASSGPGLATPNEQFF. CDR3 DNA: TGTGCCAGCAGCGGTCCGGGACTAGCGACTCCCAATGAGCAGTTCTTC. This rearrangement joins TRBV11-1 to TRBJ2-1; 10 nucleotides match TRBD2. This CDR3 comprises 16 residues. From germline, CDR1 is SGHAT and CDR2 FQDESV (reference sequence). V shed 5 bases and J 6 bases; nucleotides not matched to a gene: 10. The full variable domain, its missing parts supplied by reference TRBV11-1 and TRBJ2-1, is EAEVAQSPRYKITEKSQAVAFWCDPISGHATLYWYRQILGQGPELLVQFQDESVVDDSQLPKDRFSAERLKGVDSTLKIQPAELGDSAMYLCASSGPGLATPNEQFFGPGTRLTVL.

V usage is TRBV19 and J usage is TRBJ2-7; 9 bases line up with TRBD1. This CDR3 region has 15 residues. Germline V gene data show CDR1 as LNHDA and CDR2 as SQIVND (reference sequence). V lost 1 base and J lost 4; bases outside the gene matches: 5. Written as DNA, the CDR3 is TGTGCCAGTAGTATAGGCCGACAGGGGGTTTACGAGCAGTACTTC. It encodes CASSIGRQGVYEQYF.

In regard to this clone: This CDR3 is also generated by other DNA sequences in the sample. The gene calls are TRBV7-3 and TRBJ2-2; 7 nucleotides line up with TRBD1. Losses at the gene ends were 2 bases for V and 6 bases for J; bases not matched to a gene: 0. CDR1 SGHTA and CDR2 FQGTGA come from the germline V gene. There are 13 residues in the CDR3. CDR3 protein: CASSLQGAGELFF. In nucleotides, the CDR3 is TGTGCCAGCAGCTTACAGGGGGCCGGGGAGCTGTTTTTT.

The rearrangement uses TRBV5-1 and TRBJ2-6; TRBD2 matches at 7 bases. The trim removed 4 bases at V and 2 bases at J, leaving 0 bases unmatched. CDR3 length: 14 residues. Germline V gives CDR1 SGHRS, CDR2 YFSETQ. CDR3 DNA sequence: TGCGCCAGCAGCCGGGAGGCTGGGGCCAACGTCCTGACTTTC. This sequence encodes CASSREAGANVLTF.

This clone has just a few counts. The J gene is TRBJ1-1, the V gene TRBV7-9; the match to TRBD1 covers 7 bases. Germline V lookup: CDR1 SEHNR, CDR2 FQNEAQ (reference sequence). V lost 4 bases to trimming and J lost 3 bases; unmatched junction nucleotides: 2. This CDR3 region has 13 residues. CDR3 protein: CASSSDRDTEAFF. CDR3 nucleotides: TGTGCCAGCAGCTCCGACAGGGACACTGAAGCTTTCTTT.

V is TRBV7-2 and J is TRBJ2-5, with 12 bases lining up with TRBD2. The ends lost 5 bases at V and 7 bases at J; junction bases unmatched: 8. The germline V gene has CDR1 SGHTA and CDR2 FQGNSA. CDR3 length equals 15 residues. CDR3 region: CASSTGLAGTGTQYF. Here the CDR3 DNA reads TGTGCCAGCAGCACAGGACTAGCGGGAACTGGGACCCAGTACTTC.

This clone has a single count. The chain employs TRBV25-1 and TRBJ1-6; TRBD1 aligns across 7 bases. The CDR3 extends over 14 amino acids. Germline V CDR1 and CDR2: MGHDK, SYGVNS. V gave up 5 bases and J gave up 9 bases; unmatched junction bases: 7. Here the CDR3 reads CASSPGGIGSPLHF. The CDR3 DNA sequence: TGTGCCAGCAGTCCAGGGGGGATCGGTTCACCCCTCCACTTT.

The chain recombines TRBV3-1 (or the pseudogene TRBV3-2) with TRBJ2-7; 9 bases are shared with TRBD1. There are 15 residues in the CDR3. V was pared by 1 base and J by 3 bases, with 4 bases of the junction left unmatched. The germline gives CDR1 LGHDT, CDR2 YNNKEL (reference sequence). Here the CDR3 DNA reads TGTGCCAGCAGCCAAGCGGGACAGGGTCTCTACGAGCAGTACTTC. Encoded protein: CASSQAGQGLYEQYF.

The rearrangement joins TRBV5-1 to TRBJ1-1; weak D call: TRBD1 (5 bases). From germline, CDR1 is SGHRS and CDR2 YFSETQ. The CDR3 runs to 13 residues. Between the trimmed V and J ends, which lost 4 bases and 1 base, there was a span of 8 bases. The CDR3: CASSRDRNTEAFF. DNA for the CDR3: TGCGCCAGCAGCCGAGACAGGAACACTGAAGCTTTCTTT.

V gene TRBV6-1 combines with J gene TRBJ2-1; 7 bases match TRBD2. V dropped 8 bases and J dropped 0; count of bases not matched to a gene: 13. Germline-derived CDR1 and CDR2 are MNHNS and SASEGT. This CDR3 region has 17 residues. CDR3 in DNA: TGTGCCAGCGGTGGGGGGGTGGAGCGGAGCTCCTACAATGAGCAGTTCTTC. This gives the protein CASGGGVERSSYNEQFF.

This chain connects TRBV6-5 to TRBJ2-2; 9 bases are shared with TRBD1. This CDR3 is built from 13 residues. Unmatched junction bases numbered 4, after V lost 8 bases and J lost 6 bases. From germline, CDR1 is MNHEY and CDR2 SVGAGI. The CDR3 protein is CASRDRAAGELFF. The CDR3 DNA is TGTGCCAGCCGGGACAGGGCTGCCGGGGAGCTGTTTTTT.

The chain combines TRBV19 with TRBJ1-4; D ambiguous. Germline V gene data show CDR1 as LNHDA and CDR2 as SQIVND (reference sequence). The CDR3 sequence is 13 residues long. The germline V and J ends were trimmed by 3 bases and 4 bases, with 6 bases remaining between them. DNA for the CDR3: TGTGCCAGTAGTATGTCGGGTAATGAAAAACTGTTTTTT. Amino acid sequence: CASSMSGNEKLFF.

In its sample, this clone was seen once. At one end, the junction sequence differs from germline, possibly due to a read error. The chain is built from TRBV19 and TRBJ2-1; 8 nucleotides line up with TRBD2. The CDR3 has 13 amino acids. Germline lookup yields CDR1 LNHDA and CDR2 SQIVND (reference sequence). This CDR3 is CASSIGSERERIF. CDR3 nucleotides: TGTGCCAGTAGTATCGGTTCCGAGCGGGAGAGGATCTTC.

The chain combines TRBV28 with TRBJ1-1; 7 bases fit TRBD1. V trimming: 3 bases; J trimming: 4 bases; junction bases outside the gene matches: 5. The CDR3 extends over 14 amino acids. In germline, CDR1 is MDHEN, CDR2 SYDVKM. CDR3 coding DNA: TGTGCCAGCAGTTTTGGGCAGGGGGGCACTGAAGCTTTCTTT. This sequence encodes CASSFGQGGTEAFF.

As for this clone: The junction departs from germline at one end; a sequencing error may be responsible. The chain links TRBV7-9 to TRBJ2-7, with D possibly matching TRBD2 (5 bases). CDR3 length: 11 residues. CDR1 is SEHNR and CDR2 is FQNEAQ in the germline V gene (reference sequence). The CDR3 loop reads CASTPGSGLTF. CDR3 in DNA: TGTGCCAGCACCCCAGGTAGTGGACTCACCTTC.

The CDR3 coding sequence is TGTGCCAGTCGGGACAGGGAGGCCAAAAACATTCAGTACTTC. Translation gives CASRDREAKNIQYF. The V gene is TRBV6-5, the J gene TRBJ2-4, with TRBD1 matching 9 bases. This CDR3 comprises 14 residues. Germline assignment: CDR1 MNHEY and CDR2 SVGAGI. Trimming removed 9 bases from V and 1 base from J; junction bases left unmatched: 4.

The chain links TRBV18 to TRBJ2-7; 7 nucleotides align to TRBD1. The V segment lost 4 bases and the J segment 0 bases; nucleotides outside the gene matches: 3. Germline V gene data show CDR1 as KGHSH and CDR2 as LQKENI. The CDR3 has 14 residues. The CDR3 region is CASSHGTVSYEQYF. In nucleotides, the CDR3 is TGTGCCAGCTCACACGGGACAGTCTCCTACGAGCAGTACTTC.

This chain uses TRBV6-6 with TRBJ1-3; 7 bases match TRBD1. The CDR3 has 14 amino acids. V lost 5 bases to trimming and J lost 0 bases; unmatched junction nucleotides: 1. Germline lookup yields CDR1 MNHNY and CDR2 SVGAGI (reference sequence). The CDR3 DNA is TGTGCCAGCAGTAGGGACAGCTCTGGAAACACCATATATTTT. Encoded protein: CASSRDSSGNTIYF.

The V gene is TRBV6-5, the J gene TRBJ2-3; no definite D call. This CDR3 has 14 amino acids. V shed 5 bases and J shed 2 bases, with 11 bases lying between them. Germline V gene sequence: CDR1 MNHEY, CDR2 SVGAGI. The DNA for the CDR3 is TGTGCCAGCAGTCCCCCCGGGTCCACAGATACGCAGTATTTT. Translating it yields CASSPPGSTDTQYF.

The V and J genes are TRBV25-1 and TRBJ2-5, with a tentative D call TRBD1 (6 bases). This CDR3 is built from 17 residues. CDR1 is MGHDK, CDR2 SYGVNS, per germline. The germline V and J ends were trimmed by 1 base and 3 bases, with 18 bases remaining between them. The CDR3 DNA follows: TGTGCCAGCAGTGAATCCCCGGACAGCGATCCAAAAGAGACCCAGTACTTC. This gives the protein CASSESPDSDPKETQYF.